The 6 T cell receptor beta chains listed next were all sequenced from one sample in a study of T cells in Graves' hyperthyroidism and ophthalmopathy. Researchers amplified the TCR beta CDR3 regions from RNA transcripts. In the first-round RT-PCR of the TCR CDR3, the HTBI primer set was used. TCRdb processed the multiplex PCR reads anew with MiXCR; each CDR3 protein has one entry. Here the sample spans about 290,000 distinct CDR3 sequences, roughly 13% being singletons. Sequencing used blood. These receptors all come from a woman in her thirties or forties with Graves' hyperthyroidism.

This clonotype was observed at least ten times. The chain is built from TRBV29-1 and TRBJ2-3; TRBD2 aligns across 10 bases. Losses at the gene ends were 6 bases for V and 6 bases for J; bases not matched to a gene: 9. The CDR3 has 14 residues. Looked up from germline, CDR1 is SQVTM and CDR2 is ANQGSEA. CDR3 residues: CSVDRAGGRDTQYF. The CDR3 bases are TGCAGCGTAGACCGAGCGGGAGGGAGGGATACGCAGTATTTT.

Points on this clonotype: This could be a read error, since a much larger clone is one nucleotide away. This sequence joins TRBV28 and TRBJ2-1; 10 bases align to TRBD2. The V gene's germline CDR1 is MDHEN and CDR2 SYDVKM. The length of the CDR3 is 17 residues. DNA of the CDR3: TGTGCCAGCAGTTTTCTAGCGGGGGACTTATCCTACAATGGGCAGTTCTTC. Encoded protein: CASSFLAGDLSYNGQFF.

This clonotype was seen at least ten times. The V gene is TRBV7-9, the J gene TRBJ1-1; D is undetermined. This CDR3 has 14 amino acids. Trimming shortened V by 0 bases and J by 8 bases, and 13 bases separated the two germline ends. Germline V gene data show CDR1 as SEHNR and CDR2 as FQNEAQ (reference sequence). CDR3 DNA sequence: TGTGCCAGCAGCTTAGCCGGTCGTACATCCGAAGCTTTCTTT. As protein: CASSLAGRTSEAFF.

This clonotype was seen ten or more times. This chain uses TRBV20-1 with TRBJ2-1, with D perhaps matching TRBD1 or TRBD2 (5 bases each). CDR3 length equals 14 residues. The ends were cut back, 3 bases at V and 5 bases at J, with 14 bases in the middle. In germline, CDR1 is DFQATT, CDR2 SNEGSKA (reference sequence). This CDR3 reads CSASGTIRNNEQFF. CDR3 nucleotides: TGCAGTGCTAGCGGGACCATAAGAAACAATGAGCAGTTCTTC.

V is TRBV5-4 and J is TRBJ2-2; 10 nucleotides line up with TRBD1. Per the germline V gene, CDR1 is SGHNT and CDR2 is YYREEE (reference sequence). With 4 bases clipped from V and 1 base from J, the junction kept 4 bases outside the gene matches. The CDR3 runs to 16 residues. The CDR3 loop is CASSKGQGENTGELFF. CDR3 bases: TGTGCCAGCAGCAAAGGACAGGGGGAGAACACCGGGGAGCTGTTTTTT.

This clonotype was observed many times. This rearrangement joins TRBV28 to TRBJ2-7; 9 bases map to TRBD1. The germline V gene encodes CDR1 MDHEN and CDR2 SYDVKM. This CDR3 has 15 residues. Unmatched junction bases numbered 13, after V lost 8 bases and J lost 5 bases. CDR3 protein: CASSAAGTGYHEQYF. The CDR3 DNA reads as TGTGCCAGCTCCGCCGCCGGGACAGGGTACCACGAGCAGTACTTC.